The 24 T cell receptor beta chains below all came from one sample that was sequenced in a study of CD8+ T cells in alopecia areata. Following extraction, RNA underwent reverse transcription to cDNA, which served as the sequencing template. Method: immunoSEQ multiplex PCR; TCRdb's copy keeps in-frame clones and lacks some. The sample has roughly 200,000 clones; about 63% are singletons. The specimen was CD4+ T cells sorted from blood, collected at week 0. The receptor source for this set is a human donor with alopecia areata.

The CDR3 loop is CASAVGRDPSMNTEAFF. CDR3 sequence (DNA): TGCGCCAGCGCCGTGGGGCGGGACCCATCAATGAACACTGAAGCTTTCTTT. The V and J genes are TRBV5-1 and TRBJ1-1; the D gene is possibly TRBD1 (5 bases). The CDR3 is 17 residues long. CDR1 and CDR2 from the germline V gene are SGHRS and YFSETQ. V lost 7 bases, J lost 0 bases, and 22 bases lay in between. Full variable domain (outside the CDR3, taken from reference TRBV5-1 and TRBJ1-1): KAGVTQTPRYLIKTRGQQVTLSCSPISGHRSVSWYQQTPGQGLQFLFEYFSETQRNKGNFPGRFSGRQFSNSRSEMNVSTLELGDSALYLCASAVGRDPSMNTEAFFGQGTRLTVV.

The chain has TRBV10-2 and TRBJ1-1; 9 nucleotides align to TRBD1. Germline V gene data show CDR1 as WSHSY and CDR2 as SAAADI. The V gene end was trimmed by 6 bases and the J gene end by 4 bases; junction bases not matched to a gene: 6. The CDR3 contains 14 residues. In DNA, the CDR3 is TGCGCCAGCAGGCCGGGACAGGGATCCACTGAAGCTTTCTTT. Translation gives CASRPGQGSTEAFF.

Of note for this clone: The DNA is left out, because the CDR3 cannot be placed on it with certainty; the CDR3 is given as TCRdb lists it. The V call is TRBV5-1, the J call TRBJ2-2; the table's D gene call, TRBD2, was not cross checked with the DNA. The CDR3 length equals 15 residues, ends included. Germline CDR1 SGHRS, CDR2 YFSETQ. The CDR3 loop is CASSFSVFGAGELFF.

The CDR3: CAWSHGYGYTF. The CDR3 bases are TGTGCCTGGAGTCACGGCTATGGCTACACCTTC. The chain carries TRBV30 and TRBJ1-2; D uncertain. V lost 2 bases to trimming and J lost 4 bases, with 5 bases between them. Per germline, CDR1 GTSNPN and CDR2 SVGIG (reference sequence). This CDR3 comprises 11 residues.

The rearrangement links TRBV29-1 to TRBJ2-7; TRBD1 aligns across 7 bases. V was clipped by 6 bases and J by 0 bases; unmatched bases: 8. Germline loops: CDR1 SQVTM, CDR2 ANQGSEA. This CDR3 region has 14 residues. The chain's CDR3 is CSVDTGESSYEQYF. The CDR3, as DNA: TGCAGCGTGGATACAGGGGAGAGCTCCTACGAGCAGTACTTC.

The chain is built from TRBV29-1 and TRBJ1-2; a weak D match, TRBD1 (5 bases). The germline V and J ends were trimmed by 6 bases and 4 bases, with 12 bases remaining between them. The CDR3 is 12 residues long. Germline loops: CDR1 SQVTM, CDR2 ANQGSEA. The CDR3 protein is CSVQGSIYGYTF. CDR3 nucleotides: TGCAGCGTCCAGGGATCCATCTATGGCTACACCTTC.

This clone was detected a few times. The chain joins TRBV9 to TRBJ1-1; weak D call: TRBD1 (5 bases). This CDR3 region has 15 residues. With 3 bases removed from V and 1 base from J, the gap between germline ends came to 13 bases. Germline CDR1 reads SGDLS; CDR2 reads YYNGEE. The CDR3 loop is CASSGGTLGNTEAFF. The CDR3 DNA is TGTGCCAGCAGCGGCGGGACTTTGGGGAACACTGAAGCTTTCTTT.

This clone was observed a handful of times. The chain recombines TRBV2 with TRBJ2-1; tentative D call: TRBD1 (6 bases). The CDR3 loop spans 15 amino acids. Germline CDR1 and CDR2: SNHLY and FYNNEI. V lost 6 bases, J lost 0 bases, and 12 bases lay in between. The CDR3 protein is CASSLGQSSYNEQFF. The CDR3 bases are TGTGCCAGCAGCCTGGGACAAAGCTCCTACAATGAGCAGTTCTTC.

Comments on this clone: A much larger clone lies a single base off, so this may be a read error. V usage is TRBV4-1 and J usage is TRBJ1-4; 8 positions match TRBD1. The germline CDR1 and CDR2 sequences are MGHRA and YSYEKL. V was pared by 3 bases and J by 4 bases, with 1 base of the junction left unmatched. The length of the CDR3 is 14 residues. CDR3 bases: TGCGCCAGCAGCCACGGACAGGGTAATGAAAAACTGTTTTTT. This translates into CASSHGQGNEKLFF.

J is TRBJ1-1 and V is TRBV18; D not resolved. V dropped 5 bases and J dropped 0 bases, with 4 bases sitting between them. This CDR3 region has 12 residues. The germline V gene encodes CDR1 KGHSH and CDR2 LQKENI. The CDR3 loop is CASSILNTEAFF. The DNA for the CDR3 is TGTGCCAGCTCAATCTTGAACACTGAAGCTTTCTTT.

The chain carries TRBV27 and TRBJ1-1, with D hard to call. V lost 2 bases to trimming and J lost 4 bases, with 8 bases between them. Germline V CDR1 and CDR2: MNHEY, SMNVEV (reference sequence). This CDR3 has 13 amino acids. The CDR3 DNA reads TGTGCCAGCAGTTTAAGGTCTGTCACTGAAGCTTTCTTT. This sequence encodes CASSLRSVTEAFF.

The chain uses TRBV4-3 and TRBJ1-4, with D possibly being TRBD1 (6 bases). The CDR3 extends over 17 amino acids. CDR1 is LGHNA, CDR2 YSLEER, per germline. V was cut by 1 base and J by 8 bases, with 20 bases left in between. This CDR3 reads CASSQGAGHSITEKLFF. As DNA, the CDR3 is TGCGCCAGCAGCCAAGGGGCGGGACACTCGATTACGGAAAAACTGTTTTTT.

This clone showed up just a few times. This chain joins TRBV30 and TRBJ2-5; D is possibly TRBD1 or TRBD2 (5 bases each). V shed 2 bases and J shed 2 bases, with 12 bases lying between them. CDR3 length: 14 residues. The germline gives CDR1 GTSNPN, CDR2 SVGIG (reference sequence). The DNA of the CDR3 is TGTGCCTGGAGTCCCGGGACCCAGCAAGAGACCCAGTACTTC. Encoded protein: CAWSPGTQQETQYF.

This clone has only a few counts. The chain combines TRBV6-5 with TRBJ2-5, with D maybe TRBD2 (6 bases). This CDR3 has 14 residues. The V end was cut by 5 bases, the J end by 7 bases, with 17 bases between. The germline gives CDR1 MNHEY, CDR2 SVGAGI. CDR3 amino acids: CASSAGIAKGTQYF. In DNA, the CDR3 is TGTGCCAGCAGTGCGGGAATTGCGAAGGGGACCCAGTACTTC.

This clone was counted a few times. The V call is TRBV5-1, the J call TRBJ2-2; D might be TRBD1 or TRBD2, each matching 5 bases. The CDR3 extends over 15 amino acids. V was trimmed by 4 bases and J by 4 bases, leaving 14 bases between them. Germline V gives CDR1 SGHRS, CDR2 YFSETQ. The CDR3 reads CASSDRDPITGELFF. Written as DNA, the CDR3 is TGCGCCAGCAGCGACCGGGACCCTATCACCGGGGAGCTGTTTTTT.

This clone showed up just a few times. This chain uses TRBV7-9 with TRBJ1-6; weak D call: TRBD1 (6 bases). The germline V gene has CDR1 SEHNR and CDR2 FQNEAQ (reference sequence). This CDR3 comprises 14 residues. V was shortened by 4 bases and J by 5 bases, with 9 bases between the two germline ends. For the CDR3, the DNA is TGTGCCAGCAGCTCCCCAGGGGATAATTCACCCCTCCACTTT. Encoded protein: CASSSPGDNSPLHF.

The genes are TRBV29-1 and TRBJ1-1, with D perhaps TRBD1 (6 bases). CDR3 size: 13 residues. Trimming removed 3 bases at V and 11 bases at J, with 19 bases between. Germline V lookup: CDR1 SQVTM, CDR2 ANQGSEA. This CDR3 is CSVEGQGTSQAFF. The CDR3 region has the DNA TGCAGCGTTGAGGGTCAGGGGACCTCCCAGGCTTTCTTT.

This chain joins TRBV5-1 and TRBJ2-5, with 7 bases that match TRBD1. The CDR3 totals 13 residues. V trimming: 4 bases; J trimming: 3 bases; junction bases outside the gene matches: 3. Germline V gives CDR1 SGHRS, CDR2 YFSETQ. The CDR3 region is CASSLDREETQYF. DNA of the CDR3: TGCGCCAGCAGCCTCGACAGGGAAGAGACCCAGTACTTC. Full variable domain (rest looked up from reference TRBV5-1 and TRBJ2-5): KAGVTQTPRYLIKTRGQQVTLSCSPISGHRSVSWYQQTPGQGLQFLFEYFSETQRNKGNFPGRFSGRQFSNSRSEMNVSTLELGDSALYLCASSLDREETQYFGPGTRLLVL.

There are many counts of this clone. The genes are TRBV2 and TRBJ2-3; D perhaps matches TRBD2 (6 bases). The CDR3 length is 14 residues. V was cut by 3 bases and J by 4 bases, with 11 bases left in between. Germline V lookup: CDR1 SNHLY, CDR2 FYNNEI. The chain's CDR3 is CASSEVAAADTQYF. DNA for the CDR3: TGTGCCAGCAGTGAGGTAGCGGCTGCAGATACGCAGTATTTT.

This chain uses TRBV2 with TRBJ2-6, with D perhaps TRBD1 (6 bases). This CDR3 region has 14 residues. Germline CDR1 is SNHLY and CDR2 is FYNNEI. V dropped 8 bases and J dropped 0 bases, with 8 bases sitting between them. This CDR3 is CASRGGSGANVLTF. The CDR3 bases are TGTGCCAGCCGAGGGGGCTCTGGGGCCAACGTCCTGACTTTC.

The chain's CDR3 is CASSPRTGEGEQFF. As DNA, the CDR3 is TGTGCCAGCTCACCAAGGACAGGGGAAGGTGAGCAGTTCTTC. V is TRBV18 and J is TRBJ2-1; 9 bases are shared with TRBD1. V lost 2 bases to trimming and J lost 9 bases; unmatched junction nucleotides: 5. The CDR3 length is 14 residues. CDR1 and CDR2 from the germline V gene are KGHSH and LQKENI.

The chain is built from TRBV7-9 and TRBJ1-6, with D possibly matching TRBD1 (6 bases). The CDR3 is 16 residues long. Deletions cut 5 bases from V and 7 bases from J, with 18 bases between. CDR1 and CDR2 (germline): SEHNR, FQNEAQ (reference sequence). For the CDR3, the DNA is TGTGCCAGCAGCCCTAATACAGGGTCGAGCAATTCACCCCTCCACTTT. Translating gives CASSPNTGSSNSPLHF.

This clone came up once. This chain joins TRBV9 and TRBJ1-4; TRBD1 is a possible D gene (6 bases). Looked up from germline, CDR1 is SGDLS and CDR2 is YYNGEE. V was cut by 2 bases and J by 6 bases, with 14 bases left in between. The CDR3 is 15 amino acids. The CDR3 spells CASSVSTGRDEKLFF. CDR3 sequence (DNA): TGTGCCAGCAGCGTTAGCACAGGGCGAGATGAAAAACTGTTTTTT.

The CDR3 loop reads CASTEVQRGLPYGYTF. Written as DNA, the CDR3 is TGCGCCAGTACCGAGGTTCAGCGGGGGCTTCCCTATGGCTACACCTTC. V and J are TRBV10-2 and TRBJ1-2; TRBD1 is a possible D gene (6 bases). Germline V CDR1 and CDR2: WSHSY, SAAADI. The V gene lost 9 bases and the J gene lost 4 bases, with 24 bases spanning the gap. This CDR3 has 16 residues.